This T cell receptor beta chain comes out of a study of blood T cell repertoires in COVID-19. For the study at large: Researchers got acute and convalescent COVID-19 samples from the United States, Italy and Spain.

Assay: immunoSEQ multiplex PCR; the TCRdb copy retains only in-frame clones and omits some. Among around 300,000 clones listed, around 86% were seen once. Germline V lookup: CDR1 MNHEY, CDR2 SMNVEV (reference sequence). V gave up 6 bases and J gave up 5 bases, with 16 bases separating them. CDR3 length: 14 amino acids. The TCR was taken from a middle-aged man with active or convalescent COVID-19. The rearrangement uses TRBV27 and TRBJ2-5, with no clear D. Sequenced sample: peripheral blood. The CDR3 loop reads CASRPLLDLETQYF. The DNA for the CDR3 is TGTGCCAGCAGGCCTCTCCTAGATTTGGAGACCCAGTACTTC.